This T cell receptor (beta chain) was sequenced for a study of blood T cell repertoires in COVID-19 (dated by TCRdb to the early 2020s). Study-wide context: Samples covering the acute and convalescent phases of COVID-19 were provided by collaborators in the United States, Italy and Spain. The material from the prospective study consisted of cDNA or gDNA derived from T cells, B-cell-depleted T cells, or PBMCs. The dataset comprised deeply sampled blood TCRbeta repertoires from subjects exposed to, actively infected with, or recovered from COVID-19. The repertoires were released in a freely available public database intended as a resource for research on the immune response to SARS-CoV-2. Samples were obtained from the ongoing ImmuneRACE study (first 160 participants) and from approximately 1,200 subjects provided by 6 global collaborators. Nearly every sample came with metadata listing a de-identified subject ID, COVID-19 status, age in years and sex. HLA class I and class II types, where available, came from metadata supplied by the sample provider rather than from assay-based typing. Here is what the overall study found, with its caveats: How much clinical and demographic metadata was included differed by source and by participant, and the metadata was provided uncurated.

TCRbeta CDR3 regions were amplified from genomic DNA using the immunoSEQ Assay, a bias-controlled multiplex PCR. On the study's bioinformatics: Nucleated cell counts per sample were estimated from amplification of reference gene primers within the assay. To quantify the absolute abundance of each unique TCRbeta CDR3 rearrangement, sequence reads were collapsed and filtered. Productive Simpson clonality was computed per sample as the square root of Simpson's diversity index over productive rearrangements. TCRdb obtained this table from immuneACCESS and retained in-frame rearrangements with V and J assigned. These tables miss some clones; where compared with another copy, unresolved V genes account for less than half of the shortfall, and the remainder is unexplained. V, J and clone size reflect that table, while D and trimming were determined from the DNA. The sample table lists about 180,000 clones, over 70% of them with a count of one. About 5.3% of the sample rests with the top ten.

The CDR3 covers 15 residues, taking in both the cysteine and the phenylalanine. The entry retains the CDR3 DNA only, 45 bases that are in frame from base 1. V trim: 2 bases; J trim: 7 bases; unmatched bases: 6. CDR1 and CDR2, looked up from the germline V gene, are SGHRS and YFSETQ. In the prospective study, participants were about 18 to 90 years old, resided in around 25 geographic areas of the United States, and were enrolled through a virtual design. To assign participants to cohorts, the prospective study relied on clinical history that participants themselves reported in a screening survey and a study questionnaire. In the prospective study, mobile phlebotomists collected whole blood, serum and a nasopharyngeal or oropharyngeal swab from each participant. Additional blood draws and questionnaires over an approximately 2-month period could optionally be provided by prospective study participants. Blood samples from the prospective study were shipped frozen or at room temperature prior to DNA extraction.

This clone was found a few times. No antigen is known for it. It has no much larger one-base neighbor in the sample; base qualities were not kept. The sequencing sample was made of PBMCs or T cells enriched from blood (not recorded which). The origin of this receptor is a woman aged 40 to 50 with acute COVID-19. This sequence uses TRBV5-1 and TRBJ2-2; TRBD1 aligns with 9 central bases. CDR3 protein: CASSFGDRADGELFF. Read as DNA, the sequence is TGCGCCAGCAGCTTTGGGGACAGGGCGGACGGGGAGCTGTTTTTT.